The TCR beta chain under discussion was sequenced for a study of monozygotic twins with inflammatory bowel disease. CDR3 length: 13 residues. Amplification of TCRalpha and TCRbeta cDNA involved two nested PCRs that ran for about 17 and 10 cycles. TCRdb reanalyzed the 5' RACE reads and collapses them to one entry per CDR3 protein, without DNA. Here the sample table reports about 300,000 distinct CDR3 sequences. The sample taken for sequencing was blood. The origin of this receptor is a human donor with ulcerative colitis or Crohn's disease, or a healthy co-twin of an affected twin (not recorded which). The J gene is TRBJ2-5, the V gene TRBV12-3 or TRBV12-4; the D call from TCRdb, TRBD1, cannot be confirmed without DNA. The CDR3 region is CASRRPGGETQYF.